The 11 T cell receptor beta chains below were found in one sample sequenced in a study of cytomegalovirus exposure and HLA in healthy donors. Vbeta (60) and Jbeta (13) primers were used in the PCR. Repertoires were generated with immunoSEQ multiplex PCR, while TCRdb's copy carries only in-frame clones and drops some. Found here are around 180,000 clones, approximately 80% of them singletons; the top ten hold 4% to 6%. What was sequenced was PBMCs. The receptors shown here come from a man younger than 35 in good health and CMV-seronegative.

This clone was picked up one time. The chain employs TRBV4-1 and TRBJ1-1; no clear D gene. Trimming left V 0 bases short and J 4 bases short, with 18 bases between. CDR1 is MGHRA and CDR2 is YSYEKL in the germline V gene. The CDR3 sequence is 17 residues long. The DNA of the CDR3 is TGCGCCAGCAGCCAAGAAAGGTACGGGATCAAAAGCACTGAAGCTTTCTTT. This encodes CASSQERYGIKSTEAFF.

In this sample, this clone turned up a few times. The V and J genes are TRBV19 and TRBJ1-3, with a weak D call TRBD1 (6 bases). V gave up 7 bases and J gave up 9 bases, with 16 bases separating them. CDR3 length: 13 residues. Germline CDR1 is LNHDA and CDR2 is SQIVND (reference sequence). CDR3 in amino acids: CASTKRTESTIYF. The DNA for the CDR3 is TGTGCCAGTACCAAGAGGACAGAGAGCACCATATATTTT.

The rearrangement joins TRBV28 to TRBJ1-2; a possible D gene is TRBD1 (6 bases). Trimming stripped 7 bases from V and 4 bases from J, with 10 bases between. Germline V gene data show CDR1 as MDHEN and CDR2 as SYDVKM. This CDR3 is built from 12 residues. CDR3 loop: CASNGRGYGYTF. The CDR3 DNA follows: TGTGCCAGCAACGGCAGGGGCTATGGCTACACCTTC.

This clone was detected only a few times. The V gene is TRBV7-9, the J gene TRBJ1-1; D remains unclear. Germline V gene data show CDR1 as SEHNR and CDR2 as FQNEAQ (reference sequence). The CDR3 contains 13 residues. The V gene lost 5 bases and the J gene lost 1 base, with 8 bases spanning the gap. The DNA of the CDR3 is TGTGCCAGCAGCCAGACATCGAACACTGAAGCTTTCTTT. Translating it yields CASSQTSNTEAFF.

The J gene is TRBJ2-5, the V gene TRBV5-6; the D gene is possibly TRBD2 (5 bases). Germline-derived CDR1 and CDR2 are SGHDT and YYEEEE. Trimming left V 2 bases short and J 2 bases short, with 13 bases between. This CDR3 has 15 residues. The DNA of the CDR3 is TGTGCCAGCAGCTTAAAGGGCCGCGGGCAAGAGACCCAGTACTTC. Encoded protein: CASSLKGRGQETQYF.

Here the CDR3 reads CASTLAGGAYEQFF. In DNA form, the CDR3 reads TGTGCCAGCACCCTAGCGGGGGGTGCCTACGAGCAGTTCTTC. The V gene is TRBV4-2, the J gene TRBJ2-1; TRBD2 agrees at 11 bases. Per germline, CDR1 LGHNA and CDR2 YNFKEQ. V dropped 7 bases and J dropped 10; count of bases not matched to a gene: 9. The CDR3 totals 14 residues.

This clone showed up just a few times. The J gene is TRBJ1-1, the V gene TRBV19, with 7 bases fitting TRBD1. Germline CDR1 is LNHDA and CDR2 is SQIVND (reference sequence). The CDR3 runs 13 residues. The V gene end was trimmed by 8 bases and the J gene end by 4 bases; junction bases not matched to a gene: 7. In DNA form, the CDR3 reads TGTGCCAGTCTCGACAGGGAGGTCACTGAAGCTTTCTTT. The encoded protein is CASLDREVTEAFF.

The CDR3 loop is CASSSRDSPYGYTF. The CDR3 nucleotides read TGTGCCAGCAGTTCCCGGGACTCTCCCTATGGCTACACCTTC. V is TRBV6-5 and J is TRBJ1-2; TRBD1 is a possible D gene (5 bases). Germline V lookup: CDR1 MNHEY, CDR2 SVGAGI. V was clipped by 4 bases and J by 4 bases, with 13 bases between them. The CDR3 consists of 14 residues.

V and J are TRBV2 and TRBJ2-1; 7 bases align to TRBD1. Germline CDR1 and CDR2: SNHLY and FYNNEI. The CDR3 loop spans 15 amino acids. The V segment lost 9 bases and the J segment 0 bases; nucleotides outside the gene matches: 8. This CDR3 is CASPAGTVSYNEQFF. Written as DNA, the CDR3 is TGTGCCAGTCCTGCCGGGACAGTCTCCTACAATGAGCAGTTCTTC. Full variable domain (outside the CDR3, taken from reference TRBV2 and TRBJ2-1): EPEVTQTPSHQVTQMGQEVILRCVPISNHLYFYWYRQILGQKVEFLVSFYNNEISEKSEIFDDQFSVERPDGSNFTLKIRSTKLEDSAMYFCASPAGTVSYNEQFFGPGTRLTVL.

The J gene is TRBJ2-2, the V gene TRBV6-1, with TRBD2 as a possible D gene (5 bases). Trimming took off 5 bases at V and 4 bases at J, with 11 bases between the two ends. The CDR3 length is 14 residues. CDR1 and CDR2 (germline): MNHNS, SASEGT. In DNA, the CDR3 is TGTGCCAGCAGTCTTAGCGCGGGCACCGGGGAGCTGTTTTTT. It specifies CASSLSAGTGELFF.

V and J are TRBV27 and TRBJ1-1, with 7 bases identical to TRBD1. This CDR3 region has 13 residues. Germline V CDR1 and CDR2: MNHEY, SMNVEV (reference sequence). Trimming cost V 8 bases and J 1 base; bases outside gene matches: 4. The CDR3 reads CASGTGANTEAFF. Here the CDR3 DNA reads TGTGCCAGCGGAACAGGGGCGAACACTGAAGCTTTCTTT.